The rows below give T cell receptor beta chains drawn from one sample of a study of OX40 agonist ivuxolimab in advanced cancers. Produced via immunoSEQ multiplex PCR; TCRdb's table is partial and in-frame only. The sample records fewer than 80,000 clones, 84% being singletons. The source was CD4+ or CD8+ T cells sorted from blood, collected in a trial of the OX40 agonist ivuxolimab. These receptor sequences come from an adult with an advanced solid tumor such as melanoma, head and neck, liver or kidney cancer. Both conserved end residues are part of each CDR3. A D gene is named only where the DNA matches it firmly. Clone size is not always given. Where it is, it says once, few, many or a class for expanded clones.

D	J	V	size	CDR3	DNA
.	TRBJ2-5	TRBV7-2	few	CASSPEVAYQQYF	TGTGCCAGCAGCCCGGAGGTAGCCTATCAGCAGTACTTC
.	TRBJ2-6	TRBV7-9	.	CASSLDVGSGANVLTF	TGTGCCAGCAGCTTAGATGTAGGGTCTGGGGCCAACGTCCTGACTTTC
.	TRBJ1-1	TRBV27	.	CASSARAPRPEAFF	TGTGCCAGCAGTGCCCGGGCCCCTAGGCCCGAAGCTTTCTTT
.	TRBJ1-1	TRBV10-3	.	CAISGATQNTEAFF	TGTGCCATCAGTGGGGCAACACAGAACACTGAAGCTTTCTTT
TRBD1	TRBJ1-2	TRBV7-2	once	CASSQRDSSYGYTF	TGTGCCAGCAGCCAGCGGGACAGTTCTTATGGCTACACCTTC
TRBD1	TRBJ1-1	TRBV29-1	.	CSGDRGVDTEAFF	TGCAGCGGTGACAGGGGAGTCGACACTGAAGCTTTCTTT
TRBD1	TRBJ2-5	TRBV27	.	CASSSPGQGSIKLQETQYF	TGTGCCAGCAGCTCCCCGGGACAGGGGTCCATAAAACTCCAAGAGACCCAGTACTTC
.	TRBJ2-7	TRBV6-6	.	CASRAEVSYEQYF	TGTGCCAGCAGGGCTGAGGTGTCCTACGAGCAGTACTTC
TRBD1	TRBJ1-4	TRBV4-2	.	CASRRGGQGDEKLFF	TGTGCCAGCAGGCGAGGGGGGCAGGGGGATGAAAAACTGTTTTTT
.	TRBJ2-7	TRBV9	.	CASSVDPSSYEQYF	TGTGCCAGCAGCGTAGACCCAAGCTCCTACGAGCAGTACTTC
.	TRBJ1-2	TRBV28	.	CASSFQDGYTF	TGTGCCAGCAGTTTCCAGGATGGCTACACCTTC
.	TRBJ2-1	TRBV7-9	.	CASSFWGLRSGQFF	TGTGCCAGCAGCTTTTGGGGGCTGCGGTCCGGGCAGTTCTTC
.	TRBJ2-7	TRBV25-1	.	CASSPRGQIYEQYF	TGTGCCAGCAGTCCCCGGGGCCAGATCTACGAGCAGTACTTC
TRBD1	TRBJ2-7	TRBV15	.	CATSRGDRAREQYF	TGTGCCACCAGCAGAGGGGACAGGGCCAGGGAGCAGTACTTC
TRBD1	TRBJ2-5	TRBV5-5	.	CASSSDRETQYF	TGTGCCAGCAGCTCGGACAGGGAGACCCAGTACTTC
TRBD1	TRBJ1-6	TRBV10-3	few	CAISPGQGFHF	TGTGCCATCAGTCCGGGACAGGGATTTCACTTT
.	TRBJ1-6	TRBV11-3	.	CASSLGVGSPLHF	TGTGCCAGCAGCCTGGGGGTGGGTTCACCCCTCCACTTT
.	TRBJ1-5	TRBV5-8	.	CASSYRGQPQHF	TGTGCCAGCAGCTACCGGGGGCAGCCCCAGCATTTT
.	TRBJ1-5	TRBV9	few	CASSAEGYSNQPQHF	TGTGCCAGCAGCGCTGAGGGATATAGCAATCAGCCCCAGCATTTT
TRBD1	TRBJ2-7	TRBV5-4	.	CASSQEIVAQGAVYEQYF	TGTGCCAGCAGCCAAGAAATAGTGGCACAGGGGGCGGTCTACGAGCAGTACTTC
TRBD1	TRBJ2-3	TRBV5-1	.	CASSIGQGADTQYF	TGCGCCAGCAGCATCGGACAGGGGGCAGATACGCAGTATTTT
.	TRBJ2-3	TRBV6-6	once	CASSYLQNLYF	TGTGCCAGCAGTTACCTACAGAATCTCTATTTT
.	TRBJ2-5	TRBV20-1	.	CEGRIQETQYF	TGCGAGGGCAGAATACAAGAGACCCAGTACTTC
TRBD2	TRBJ2-3	TRBV9	once	CASSVRGRASTDTQYF	TGTGCCAGCAGCGTGCGGGGGAGGGCTAGCACAGATACGCAGTATTTT
.	TRBJ2-7	TRBV27	once	CASSVDRDSISYEQYF	TGTGCCAGCAGTGTCGACAGGGACTCAATCTCCTACGAGCAGTACTTC
.	TRBJ2-4	TRBV5-1	.	CASSLDGDGGPWYF	TGCGCCAGCAGCTTGGACGGCGATGGCGGTCCGTGGTACTTC
.	TRBJ1-2	TRBV7-3	.	CASSPGPRAGGWYGYTF	TGTGCCAGCAGCCCAGGTCCCAGGGCCGGGGGTTGGTATGGCTACACCTTC
TRBD2	TRBJ2-1	TRBV7-2	once	CASRFHSGAGEQFF	TGTGCCAGCAGGTTTCATAGCGGGGCGGGGGAGCAGTTCTTC
TRBD1	TRBJ1-2	TRBV9	.	CASSVTGANYGYTF	TGTGCCAGCAGCGTAACAGGGGCTAACTATGGCTACACCTTC